The following is a TCR beta chain sequence with its context. After isolation, RNA underwent reverse transcription to generate cDNA as the sequencing template. Sequencing used immunoSEQ multiplex PCR; TCRdb keeps in-frame clones, though not all of them. The profile shows 130,000 to 150,000 clones, 85% to 90% of them singletons. The sample is drawn from a study of CD8+ T cells in alopecia areata. Trimming shortened V by 3 bases and J by 2 bases, and 11 bases separated the two germline ends. Germline-derived CDR1 and CDR2 are LNHNV and YYDKDF (reference sequence). CDR3 length: 16 amino acids. The TCR originated in a human donor with alopecia areata. Sequencing used CD8+ T cells sorted from blood, obtained at week 0. The chain employs TRBV15 and TRBJ1-6, with D unresolved. In DNA form, the CDR3 reads TGTGCCACCAGCAGTCGAGGACCGGCCTATAATTCACCCCTCCACTTT. This translates into CATSSRGPAYNSPLHF.